These T cell receptor beta chains were read from a single sample in a study of T cell responses to AZD1222 COVID-19 vaccine. TCRdb's copy holds only in-frame clones and misses some; the assay was immunoSEQ multiplex PCR. The sample holds 110,000 to 150,000 clones, approximately 90% seen once. Sequencing was performed on peripheral blood, taken 28 days after the second AZD1222 dose. The receptors originated from an adult who received the AZD1222 COVID-19 vaccine. CDR3s include the opening cysteine and the closing phenylalanine or tryptophan. Each record gives: J gene, clone size, V gene, D gene, CDR3 DNA, CDR3 protein. D genes are given only for firm matches. Rows may omit the clone size; those that give it use once, few, many or a size class.

>TRBJ1-5|few|TRBV2|.
TGTGCCAGCTACGAAGGGGGTACTCAGCCCCAGCATTTT
CASYEGGTQPQHF
>TRBJ1-4|.|TRBV6-6|.
TGTGCCAGCAGTTCCCAAAGTCCGGGGGAACTGTTTTTT
CASSSQSPGELFF
>TRBJ2-7|.|TRBV4-1|.
TGCGCCAGCAGCCAAGTGCCGGGCCTTAGCTCCTACGAGCAGTACTTC
CASSQVPGLSSYEQYF
>TRBJ1-1|.|TRBV7-2|.
TGTGCCAGCAGCTTAGAAGCGCTCCGAGCTTTCTTT
CASSLEALRAFF
>TRBJ2-7|.|TRBV5-1|TRBD1
TGCGCCAGCAGCTTGGAGGGGGCATACGAGCAGTACTTC
CASSLEGAYEQYF
>TRBJ1-2|.|TRBV28|.
TGTGCCACTCACAGGGTTATGGGTGGCTACACCTTC
CATHRVMGGYTF
>TRBJ2-7|.|TRBV7-2|TRBD1
TGTGCCAGCAGCTTTGGGGCCGGGACAGAGACGTACGAGCAGTACTTC
CASSFGAGTETYEQYF
>TRBJ2-4|.|TRBV2|.
TGTGCCAGCAGTGCCGACAGGTACATTCAGTACTTC
CASSADRYIQYF
>TRBJ1-4|.|TRBV19|.
TGTGCCAGTGGGGAAGGGGCTTCCACGCTTAATGAAAAACTGTTTTTT
CASGEGASTLNEKLFF
>TRBJ1-1|.|TRBV5-1|.
TGCGCCAGCAGCTTGGCCTTTACAGGGGAAGCTTTCTTT
CASSLAFTGEAFF
>TRBJ2-7|.|TRBV5-1|TRBD1
TGCGCCAGCAGCAAACAGGGGAACCCTTCTGACGAGCAGTACTTC
CASSKQGNPSDEQYF
>TRBJ1-2|once|TRBV6-5|.
TGTGCCAGCGCCAGCGGTTATGGCTACACCTTC
CASASGYGYTF
>TRBJ1-6|.|TRBV28|.
TGTGCCAGCACCGGGGGGGCCTATAATTCACCCCTCCACTTT
CASTGGAYNSPLHF
>TRBJ2-3|.|TRBV28|.
TGTGCCAGCAGAGCCTCGCTAGGCGTTAGCACAGATACGCAGTATTTT
CASRASLGVSTDTQYF
>TRBJ1-1|few|TRBV3-1/TRBV3-2|.
.
CASSFGQGLTEAFF
>TRBJ2-1|.|TRBV6-2/TRBV6-3|.
TGTGCCAGCAGCCTGAACAATGAGCAGTTCTTC
CASSLNNEQFF
>TRBJ1-1|once|TRBV30|.
TGTGCCTGGAGTCCCGGGACGCACACTAGTGGAGCTTTCTTT
CAWSPGTHTSGAFF
>TRBJ2-7|.|TRBV4-1|TRBD1
TGCGCCAGCAGCCAAGCGGAAGACGGTTGGACAGGGGGGGTGCACGAGCAGTACTTC
CASSQAEDGWTGGVHEQYF
>TRBJ1-6|.|TRBV5-1|.
TGCGCCAGCAGCTTGTGGGAAGGTAATTCACCCCTCCACTTT
CASSLWEGNSPLHF
>TRBJ2-3|.|TRBV30|.
TGTGCCTGGAGTGTGAACATACTAGGGGATACGCAGTATTTT
CAWSVNILGDTQYF
>TRBJ2-3|once|TRBV27|TRBD2
TGTGCCAGCATTTCCCTCAGCGGGGTCTATACGCAGTATTTT
CASISLSGVYTQYF
>TRBJ2-7|.|TRBV5-6|.
TGTGCCAGCAGCTCTCCGGGCCTCCGTGTCGACGAGCAGTACTTC
CASSSPGLRVDEQYF
>TRBJ2-7|.|TRBV19|.
TGTGCCAGTAGGGCCAGGGGTTCCTACGAGCAGTACTTC
CASRARGSYEQYF
>TRBJ1-4|.|TRBV28|.
TGTGCCACTGAACAAGGGTTCAATGAAAAACTGTTTTTT
CATEQGFNEKLFF
>TRBJ2-7|.|TRBV18|.
TGTGCCAGCTCACCAAATCCAGGTTCTAACGAGCAGTACTTC
CASSPNPGSNEQYF
>TRBJ2-2|.|TRBV5-4|TRBD2
TGTGCCAGCAGCGGTCGGGGGGGCGCGAACACCGGGGAGCTGTTTTTT
CASSGRGGANTGELFF
>TRBJ1-6|few|TRBV3-1/TRBV3-2|.
TGTGCCAGCAGCGAGAAAGGGAATTGGCGCTCACCCCTCCACTTT
CASSEKGNWRSPLHF
>TRBJ2-1|.|TRBV2|TRBD2
TGTGCCAGCAGTGAAGCGGTGGGAGGGGAGCAGTTCTTC
CASSEAVGGEQFF
>TRBJ1-1|.|TRBV2|.
TGTGCCAGCAGTGAAGTCTTGAACACTGAAGCTTTCTTT
CASSEVLNTEAFF
>TRBJ1-5|.|TRBV20-1|.
TGCAGTGCTAGTACGGGGGGCAACCAGCCCCAGCATTTT
CSASTGGNQPQHF
>TRBJ1-1|.|TRBV5-4|.
TGTGCCAGCAGCTTGGAAGGTTTCGCGCCTGAAGCTTTCTTT
CASSLEGFAPEAFF
>TRBJ1-1|.|TRBV3-1/TRBV3-2|.
TGTGCCAGCAGCCACAGGGAGAACGAAGCTTTCTTT
CASSHRENEAFF
>TRBJ2-3|.|TRBV5-1|.
TGCGCCAGCAGCTGGAGATTGGGGACAGATACGCAGTATTTT
CASSWRLGTDTQYF
>TRBJ2-5|.|TRBV18|.
TGTGCCAGCTCACCACAGAGCGACGGACAAGAGACCCAGTACTTC
CASSPQSDGQETQYF
>TRBJ2-7|.|TRBV6-4|TRBD2
TGTGCCAGCAGTCAAGCGGATGGACTAGCGGGGGAGGCCAGATACTACGAGCAGTACTTC
CASSQADGLAGEARYYEQYF
>TRBJ1-6|.|TRBV20-1|.
TGCAGTGCTAGTATCCCCGCCGCAGGGCGTTATAATTCACCCCTCCACTTT
CSASIPAAGRYNSPLHF
>TRBJ2-7|.|TRBV29-1|TRBD1
TGCAGCGTTGGCGGTGACAGGGGCCTGGAGCAGTACTTC
CSVGGDRGLEQYF
>TRBJ1-2|.|TRBV6-5|.
TGTGCCAGCAGTTCGCCTCGGGAATATAACTATGGCTACACCTTC
CASSSPREYNYGYTF
>TRBJ2-3|.|TRBV6-1|TRBD2
TGTGCCAGCAGTGAGCTAGCGGGATCGGCAGATACGCAGTATTTT
CASSELAGSADTQYF
>TRBJ1-4|.|TRBV28|.
TGTGCCAGCAGTTCAGGGACAACTAATGAAAAACTGTTTTTT
CASSSGTTNEKLFF
>TRBJ1-1|.|TRBV2|.
TGTGCCAGCAGTGAAGCTAGGAGGGTGGTGAACACTGAAGCTTTCTTT
CASSEARRVVNTEAFF
>TRBJ1-4|.|TRBV5-1|TRBD1
TGCGCCAGCAGCTTGGAGACAGGGGCGAATGAAAAACTGTTTTTT
CASSLETGANEKLFF